The 17 T cell receptor beta chains below were found in one sample sequenced in a study of CD8 T cells in Susac syndrome. Reverse transcription of roughly 0.45 to 1 ug RNA was carried out with random hexamers. TCRdb analysed the immunoSEQ multiplex PCR reads with MiXCR anew, one entry per CDR3 protein. The sample shows 130,000 to 150,000 distinct CDR3 sequences, roughly 95% of them seen only once. Input material: CD4+ T cells from PBMCs. Receptors were obtained from a human donor in good health.

This clonotype has just one count. The chain employs TRBV12-3 or TRBV12-4 and TRBJ1-1; TRBD1 matches at 8 bases. The CDR3 contains 14 residues. V gave up 11 bases and J gave up 6 bases; unmatched junction bases: 14. The CDR3 region has the DNA TGTGCCGTCAAACGACAGGGGACAAACGCTGAAGCTTTCTTT. The encoded protein is CAVKRQGTNAEAFF.

This clonotype was found once. This chain connects TRBV29-1 to TRBJ2-3; possible D gene TRBD2, 5 bases. The ends were cut back, 7 bases at V and 6 bases at J, with 17 bases in the middle. CDR3 length equals 13 residues. Germline CDR1 is SQVTM and CDR2 is ANQGSEA. CDR3 sequence reads: CSAIPGGGDTQYF. The CDR3 nucleotides read TGCAGCGCCATTCCAGGAGGCGGGGATACGCAGTATTTT.

The chain carries TRBV9 and TRBJ2-1; TRBD2 matches 9 bases. Germline trimming cut 0 bases from V and 6 bases from J; bases unmatched to any gene: 16. Looked up from germline, CDR1 is SGDLS and CDR2 is YYNGEE. The CDR3 length is 19 residues. The CDR3 region has the DNA TGTGCCAGCAGCGTAGGGGGACTAGCCCTACTTAGGAGTGGCAATGAGCAGTTCTTC. Translation gives CASSVGGLALLRSGNEQFF.

The rearrangement uses TRBV20-1 and TRBJ1-1; D uncertain. The CDR3 covers 11 residues. V lost 3 bases and J 1 base, leaving 3 bases between the germline ends. Germline V gene lookup returns CDR1 DFQATT and CDR2 SNEGSKA (reference sequence). CDR3 amino acids: CSASWNTEAFF. The CDR3 DNA reads TGCAGTGCTAGCTGGAACACTGAAGCTTTCTTT.

The rearrangement links TRBV10-3 to TRBJ2-2, with 7 bases lining up with TRBD2. CDR3 size: 18 residues. J gave up 3 bases and V 0 bases, and 10 bases lay outside the gene matches. CDR1 ENHRY and CDR2 SYGVKD come from the germline V gene. The CDR3 spells CAISESGGAGVDTGELFF. CDR3 DNA: TGTGCCATCAGTGAGTCCGGCGGGGCGGGAGTAGACACCGGGGAGCTGTTTTTT.

The genes are TRBV9 and TRBJ2-1; weak D call: TRBD1 (6 bases). The ends were cut back, 4 bases at V and 3 bases at J, with 17 bases in the middle. The CDR3 loop spans 16 amino acids. CDR1 SGDLS and CDR2 YYNGEE come from the germline V gene. The CDR3 bases are TGTGCCAGCAGCCCCCGTGAGAAACAGGGCTACAATGAGCAGTTCTTC. This gives the protein CASSPREKQGYNEQFF.

The chain links TRBV3-1 to TRBJ1-4, with D possibly being TRBD1 (6 bases). Germline CDR1 and CDR2: LGHDT and YNNKEL (reference sequence). Trimming removed 4 bases at V and 13 bases at J, with 22 bases between. The CDR3 length is 15 residues. CDR3 nucleotide sequence: TGTGCCAGCAGCCCGAGGGGGGCCACCCGGCGGGGACTGTTTTTT. This codes for CASSPRGATRRGLFF.

This CDR3 reads CASSLGTDREQYF. The CDR3 DNA follows: TGTGCCAGCAGCTTAGGCACCGACAGAGAGCAGTACTTC. The genes are TRBV7-2 and TRBJ2-7; possible D gene TRBD1, 5 bases. The CDR3 runs 13 residues. Trimming shortened V by 1 base and J by 7 bases, and 11 bases separated the two germline ends. Per germline, CDR1 SGHTA and CDR2 FQGNSA. Drawing the rest from reference TRBV7-2 and TRBJ2-7, the complete variable domain is GAGVSQSPSNKVTEKGKDVELRCDPISGHTALYWYRQSLGQGLEFLIYFQGNSAPDKSGLPSDRFSAERTGGSVSTLTIQRTQQEDSAVYLCASSLGTDREQYFGPGTRLTVT.

The V gene is TRBV4-1, the J gene TRBJ2-7, with D unresolved. V shed 1 base and J shed 0 bases, with 10 bases lying between them. The germline gives CDR1 MGHRA, CDR2 YSYEKL. The CDR3 sequence is 15 residues long. CDR3 DNA sequence: TGCGCCAGCAGCCAAGCCCTCACAATCTCCTACGAGCAGTACTTC. Its translation is CASSQALTISYEQYF.

This chain connects TRBV3-1 to TRBJ2-3; TRBD1 agrees at 8 bases. CDR3 length: 15 amino acids. Germline values: CDR1 LGHDT, CDR2 YNNKEL (reference sequence). The V and J ends lost 5 bases and 4 bases, in that order; junction bases with no gene match: 8. Here the CDR3 reads CASSSRDRRSDTQYF. CDR3 in DNA: TGTGCCAGCAGCTCCCGGGACAGGCGATCAGATACGCAGTATTTT.

A single count supports this clonotype. The chain recombines TRBV28 with TRBJ1-1; D is unresolved. Germline V gene data show CDR1 as MDHEN and CDR2 as SYDVKM. The V end was cut by 6 bases, the J end by 4 bases, with 15 bases between. The CDR3 covers 14 residues. The CDR3 protein is CASRPSGYTTEAFF. CDR3 in DNA: TGTGCCAGCAGGCCGAGCGGGTATACCACTGAAGCTTTCTTT.

V is TRBV5-6 and J is TRBJ1-1; no clear D gene. The CDR3 extends over 12 amino acids. V was shortened by 0 bases and J by 9 bases, with 9 bases between the two germline ends. The germline V gene encodes CDR1 SGHDT and CDR2 YYEEEE. CDR3 nucleotides: TGTGCCAGCAGCTTGGGGGAGGCACAAGCTTTCTTT. Encoded protein: CASSLGEAQAFF.

The rearrangement joins TRBV23-1 to TRBJ1-5; no clear D gene. TRBV23-1 has ORF status, its function being uncertain. The CDR3 is made up of 11 amino acids. Trimming removed 8 bases at V and 3 bases at J, with 5 bases between. In DNA form, the CDR3 reads TGCGCCAGCTTTGCCAATCAGCCCCAGCATTTT. It yields the protein CASFANQPQHF.

The V gene is TRBV20-1, the J gene TRBJ2-1; 10 positions match TRBD2. V was clipped by 2 bases and J by 6 bases; unmatched bases: 4. The germline CDR1 and CDR2 sequences are DFQATT and SNEGSKA (reference sequence). CDR3 size: 14 residues. In DNA, the CDR3 is TGCAGTGCTAGACCACTAGCGGGGACCAATGAGCAGTTCTTC. This encodes CSARPLAGTNEQFF.

The chain combines TRBV5-4 with TRBJ2-2; 8 bases are a match to TRBD1. The CDR3 runs to 15 residues. The V gene's germline CDR1 is SGHNT and CDR2 YYREEE (reference sequence). Germline trimming cut 4 bases from V and 7 bases from J; bases unmatched to any gene: 9. The DNA of the CDR3 is TGTGCCAGCAGCAAGGCCGGGACAGGCAACGGGGAGCTGTTTTTT. Protein: CASSKAGTGNGELFF.

This rearrangement joins TRBV7-9 to TRBJ2-5; the D call may be TRBD1 or TRBD2 (5 bases each). V lost 4 bases to trimming and J lost 3 bases, with 27 bases between them. The length of the CDR3 is 19 residues. Germline values: CDR1 SEHNR, CDR2 FQNEAQ (reference sequence). CDR3 nucleotide sequence: TGTGCCAGCAGCTCCCCCCCGGGGCGGCAGGCCGGGGTGGAAGAGACCCAGTACTTC. This encodes CASSSPPGRQAGVEETQYF.

The rearrangement uses TRBV5-1 and TRBJ1-1; D not resolved. Between the trimmed V and J ends, which lost 5 bases and 1 base, there was a span of 15 bases. CDR3 length: 15 residues. The germline V gene has CDR1 SGHRS and CDR2 YFSETQ. The DNA for the CDR3 is TGCGCCAGCAGTTCGGAAGGATTACCGAACACTGAAGCTTTCTTT. This translates into CASSSEGLPNTEAFF. Full variable domain (outside the CDR3, taken from reference TRBV5-1 and TRBJ1-1): KAGVTQTPRYLIKTRGQQVTLSCSPISGHRSVSWYQQTPGQGLQFLFEYFSETQRNKGNFPGRFSGRQFSNSRSEMNVSTLELGDSALYLCASSSEGLPNTEAFFGQGTRLTVV.